The 32 T cell receptor beta chains in this list originate from one sample, sequenced in a study of blood T cell repertoires in COVID-19. TCRdb's table, derived via immunoSEQ multiplex PCR, lists solely in-frame clones and lacks some. The table shows just over 650,000 clones, with 85% to 90% occurring only once. Material: peripheral blood. The receptors here all came from a young woman with acute or convalescent COVID-19.

CDR3 protein: CASSSGSGPNYGYTF. CDR3 DNA sequence: TGTGCCAGCAGCTCCGGGTCAGGGCCTAACTATGGCTACACCTTC. The rearrangement joins TRBV7-9 to TRBJ1-2; a weak D match, TRBD1 (5 bases). CDR3 length: 15 amino acids. V gave up 4 bases and J gave up 0 bases, with 12 bases separating them. Germline V lookup: CDR1 SEHNR, CDR2 FQNEAQ (reference sequence).

This sequence joins TRBV5-5 and TRBJ2-3; no reliable D call. The CDR3 consists of 11 residues. CDR1 is SGHKS and CDR2 is YYEKEE in the germline V gene (reference sequence). V was shortened by 4 bases and J by 4 bases, with 4 bases between the two germline ends. The CDR3 spells CASSQSDTQYF. The CDR3 nucleotides are TGTGCCAGCAGCCAGTCAGATACGCAGTATTTT.

As DNA, the CDR3 is TGTGCCAGCAGCTCATATACAGGGGGCGCTGGGAATCAGCCCCAGCATTTT. It codes for CASSSYTGGAGNQPQHF. This rearrangement joins TRBV7-9 to TRBJ1-5; 9 bases are shared with TRBD1. J was trimmed by 4 bases and V by 4 bases; bases with no gene match: 11. Germline V gives CDR1 SEHNR, CDR2 FQNEAQ (reference sequence). The CDR3 runs to 17 residues.

With respect to this clone: Within the sample, other DNA sequences also encode this same CDR3. The chain joins TRBV9 to TRBJ1-2, with D uncertain. Germline V gene data show CDR1 as SGDLS and CDR2 as YYNGEE. The CDR3 runs 12 residues. Trimming took off 0 bases at V and 4 bases at J, with 4 bases between the two ends. The CDR3 DNA reads as TGTGCCAGCAGCGTAGACGGCTATGGCTACACCTTC. Translation: CASSVDGYGYTF.

The V and J genes are TRBV7-3 and TRBJ2-2; 8 bases line up with TRBD2. From germline, CDR1 is SGHTA and CDR2 FQGTGA. This CDR3 region has 16 residues. V trimming: 5 bases; J trimming: 5 bases; junction bases outside the gene matches: 10. CDR3 DNA: TGTGCCAGCAGCCTATTCTCGGCGGGGGGTACCGGGGAGCTGTTTTTT. Amino acid sequence: CASSLFSAGGTGELFF. The full variable domain, its missing parts supplied by reference TRBV7-3 and TRBJ2-2, is GAGVSQTPSNKVTEKGKYVELRCDPISGHTALYWYRQSLGQGPEFLIYFQGTGAADDSGLPNDRFFAVRPEGSVSTLKIQRTERGDSAVYLCASSLFSAGGTGELFFGEGSRLTVL.

The rearrangement joins TRBV14 to TRBJ2-5; D remains unclear. CDR1 is SGHDN, CDR2 FVKESK, per germline. V was pared by 1 base and J by 7 bases, with 25 bases between. The CDR3 runs to 18 residues. Here the CDR3 reads CASSQARAPSTLFGTQYF. CDR3 DNA sequence: TGTGCCAGCAGCCAAGCTCGCGCCCCCTCCACCCTCTTCGGGACCCAGTACTTC.

The gene calls are TRBV6-6 and TRBJ1-1; no definite D call. The length of the CDR3 is 12 residues. Trimming stripped 2 bases from V and 3 bases from J, with 4 bases between. CDR1 MNHNY and CDR2 SVGAGI come from the germline V gene (reference sequence). CDR3 sequence: CASSYRDTEAFF. The CDR3 bases are TGTGCCAGCAGTTACCGGGACACTGAAGCTTTCTTT.

The rearrangement joins TRBV24-1 to TRBJ1-2; TRBD1 is a possible D gene (6 bases). Trimming shortened V by 4 bases and J by 2 bases, and 7 bases separated the two germline ends. The CDR3 is 13 residues long. The germline gives CDR1 KGHDR, CDR2 SFDVKD. The CDR3 bases are TGTGCCACCAGTGAGGGACACAACTATGGCTACACCTTC. Residues: CATSEGHNYGYTF.

V is TRBV30 and J is TRBJ2-2; 9 bases are a match to TRBD2. In germline, CDR1 is GTSNPN, CDR2 SVGIG (reference sequence). The V and J ends lost 5 bases and 1 base, in that order; junction bases with no gene match: 8. CDR3 length: 16 amino acids. The CDR3: CAWPGELAGNTGELFF. As DNA, the CDR3 is TGTGCCTGGCCTGGGGAACTAGCGGGGAACACCGGGGAGCTGTTTTTT.

This clone was recorded only once. The rearrangement uses TRBV7-2 and TRBJ1-5; D is perhaps TRBD1 (5 bases). Germline V gives CDR1 SGHTA, CDR2 FQGNSA. Trimming took off 3 bases at V and 0 bases at J, with 15 bases between the two ends. The CDR3 has 17 residues. For the CDR3, the DNA is TGTGCCAGCAGCTTGGGAGGGGCAGCGCTTAGCAATCAGCCCCAGCATTTT. This codes for CASSLGGAALSNQPQHF.

The J gene is TRBJ1-1, the V gene TRBV6-5, with 7 bases lining up with TRBD1. Trimming at V came to 2 bases and at J to 3 bases, leaving 3 bases not matched to a gene. The germline V gene encodes CDR1 MNHEY and CDR2 SVGAGI. This CDR3 is built from 14 residues. The CDR3 region has the DNA TGTGCCAGCAGTTACGAGGGGGCGCACACTGAAGCTTTCTTT. Translated: CASSYEGAHTEAFF.

The J gene is TRBJ2-3, the V gene TRBV5-8, with 12 bases aligning to TRBD2. CDR3 length: 18 residues. V shed 4 bases and J 4 bases; nucleotides not matched to a gene: 13. The germline V gene encodes CDR1 SGHTS and CDR2 YDEGEE. The CDR3 nucleotides read TGTGCCAGCAGCCATAGACTAGCGGGGGTCTGGAGTGCAGATACGCAGTATTTT. Translating gives CASSHRLAGVWSADTQYF.

V is TRBV13 and J is TRBJ1-6; 11 bases map to TRBD1. Germline values: CDR1 PRHDT, CDR2 FYEKMQ (reference sequence). CDR3 length: 15 residues. V shed 3 bases, J shed 9 bases, and the junction held 4 bases outside the gene matches. CDR3 bases: TGTGCCAGCAGCTTTGGACAGGGGGCCTCTTCACCCCTCCACTTT. Protein product: CASSFGQGASSPLHF.

The V gene is TRBV7-9, the J gene TRBJ1-6; D remains unclear. Germline V gives CDR1 SEHNR, CDR2 FQNEAQ (reference sequence). The CDR3 contains 17 residues. V lost 5 bases to trimming and J lost 0 bases, with 14 bases between them. The CDR3 sequence is CASSPIGSSSYNSPLHF. As DNA, the CDR3 is TGTGCCAGCAGCCCTATCGGGTCCTCCTCCTATAATTCACCCCTCCACTTT. The whole variable domain, remainder taken from reference TRBV7-9 and TRBJ1-6, is DTGVSQNPRHKITKRGQNVTFRCDPISEHNRLYWYRQTLGQGPEFLTYFQNEAQLEKSRLLSDRFSAERPKGSFSTLEIQRTEQGDSAMYLCASSPIGSSSYNSPLHFGNGTRLTVT.

The chain is built from TRBV5-4 and TRBJ2-7; 11 nucleotides align to TRBD1. The CDR3 contains 16 residues. Germline lookup yields CDR1 SGHNT and CDR2 YYREEE (reference sequence). V shed 4 bases and J 2 bases; nucleotides not matched to a gene: 8. In DNA, the CDR3 is TGTGCCAGCAGCCCCGGGGACAGGGGGAGGACCTACGAGCAGTACTTC. Its protein is CASSPGDRGRTYEQYF.

CDR3 in DNA: TGTGCCAGCAGTGGGGACAGGGGGTACGAGCAGTACTTC. This translates into CASSGDRGYEQYF. The rearrangement uses TRBV27 and TRBJ2-7; 11 nucleotides align to TRBD1. There are 13 residues in the CDR3. The ends lost 5 bases at V and 4 bases at J; junction bases unmatched: 1. Germline V gene sequence: CDR1 MNHEY, CDR2 SMNVEV (reference sequence).

The chain uses TRBV6-5 and TRBJ2-7; weak D call: TRBD1 (6 bases). The V gene's germline CDR1 is MNHEY and CDR2 SVGAGI. Trimming took 6 bases from V and 3 from J, leaving 12 bases between them. The CDR3 has 13 amino acids. CDR3 DNA sequence: TGTGCCAGCAGGACAGGAGTGGGCTACGAGCAGTACTTC. Its protein is CASRTGVGYEQYF.

The chain couples TRBV19 to TRBJ1-2, with D unclear. With 7 bases removed from V and 5 bases from J, the gap between germline ends came to 8 bases. Germline V gene data show CDR1 as LNHDA and CDR2 as SQIVND (reference sequence). The CDR3 loop spans 11 amino acids. The CDR3 DNA reads TGTGCCAGTATAGGAGGGTATGGCTACACCTTC. Residues: CASIGGYGYTF.

Regarding this clone: An end of the junction does not agree with germline; a read error may underlie this. The genes are TRBV10-3 and TRBJ1-1; D gene uncertain. The CDR3 extends over 15 amino acids. The germline CDR1 and CDR2 sequences are ENHRY and SYGVKD. The CDR3 DNA reads as TGTGCCATCAATGAGAATGCAGGCTCGAACACTGAAGCTTTCTTT. The encoded protein is CAINENAGSNTEAFF.

This clone was seen a few times. The genes are TRBV5-6 and TRBJ2-7; 9 nucleotides agree with TRBD1. The CDR3 sequence is 15 residues long. Germline V gene sequence: CDR1 SGHDT, CDR2 YYEEEE. V gave up 4 bases and J gave up 0 bases; unmatched junction bases: 5. DNA for the CDR3: TGTGCCAGCAGCCCTAAGGGACAGGGCTCCTACGAGCAGTACTTC. Protein product: CASSPKGQGSYEQYF.

This chain uses TRBV5-1 with TRBJ1-4; 9 nucleotides match TRBD1. Germline V CDR1 and CDR2: SGHRS, YFSETQ. Trimming removed 4 bases from V and 5 bases from J; junction bases left unmatched: 6. The CDR3 is 15 residues long. As DNA, the CDR3 is TGCGCCAGCAGCCCTGGGACAGGGAGGAATGAAAAACTGTTTTTT. Residues: CASSPGTGRNEKLFF.

The chain uses TRBV30 and TRBJ1-3; D might be TRBD1 (5 bases). Between the trimmed V and J ends, which lost 3 bases and 0 bases, there was a span of 12 bases. This CDR3 region has 15 residues. Germline CDR1 and CDR2: GTSNPN and SVGIG (reference sequence). The CDR3 DNA follows: TGTGCCTGGAGCAGACAGACCTTCTCTGGAAACACCATATATTTT. Translation: CAWSRQTFSGNTIYF.

V is TRBV9 and J is TRBJ2-3; TRBD1 is a possible D gene (6 bases). From germline, CDR1 is SGDLS and CDR2 YYNGEE. This CDR3 comprises 13 residues. With 2 bases removed from V and 8 bases from J, the gap between germline ends came to 12 bases. CDR3 region: CASSVDLGGTQYF. The CDR3 bases are TGTGCCAGCAGCGTCGATTTAGGGGGTACGCAGTATTTT.

This clone occurred a few times. The conserved closing phenylalanine or tryptophan is absent in this CDR3, likely reflecting a read error. The DNA is left out, because the CDR3 cannot be placed on it with certainty; the CDR3 is given as TCRdb lists it. CDR3 loop: CASSLSREGREPI. This chain connects TRBV5-1 to TRBJ1-1. The CDR3 is 13 amino acids long, termini counted. CDR1 and CDR2 from the germline V gene are SGHRS and YFSETQ.

The rearrangement links TRBV7-8 to TRBJ1-5, with 7 bases lining up with TRBD1. There are 15 residues in the CDR3. The junction had 7 bases not matched to a gene; V was cut back by 5 bases and J by 3 bases. Germline V gene data show CDR1 as SGHVS and CDR2 as FQNEAQ. CDR3 region: CASSRTGEDNQPQHF. CDR3 coding DNA: TGTGCCAGCAGCAGGACAGGTGAGGACAATCAGCCCCAGCATTTT.

V gene TRBV3-1 (or the pseudogene TRBV3-2) combines with J gene TRBJ1-1, with D possibly TRBD1 on 5 matching bases. V was clipped by 11 bases and J by 1 base, with 11 bases between them. Germline assignment: CDR1 LGHDT and CDR2 YNNKEL (reference sequence). This CDR3 spans 12 amino acids. The CDR3 protein is CASRGENTEAFF. The DNA of the CDR3 is TGTGCCTCTCGGGGGGAGAACACTGAAGCTTTCTTT.

The sample holds one count of this clone. Other nucleotide sequences from this sample produce the same CDR3. The CDR3 loop is CASSPTSGAAYEQYF. The CDR3 DNA sequence: TGTGCCAGCTCACCGACTAGCGGGGCCGCCTACGAGCAGTACTTC. The V call is TRBV18, the J call TRBJ2-7; 11 bases map to TRBD2. V was clipped by 3 bases and J by 2 bases; unmatched bases: 3. Germline CDR1 reads KGHSH; CDR2 reads LQKENI. The CDR3 runs to 15 residues.

DNA for the CDR3: TGTGCCAGCAGTGAAGTGAAAGGGGGCTACGAGCAGTACTTC. It is translated as CASSEVKGGYEQYF. The chain is built from TRBV6-1 and TRBJ2-7; D is perhaps TRBD1 (6 bases). Germline loops: CDR1 MNHNS, CDR2 SASEGT. The CDR3 loop spans 14 amino acids. Trimming took off 1 base at V and 3 bases at J, with 10 bases between the two ends.

This chain uses TRBV20-1 with TRBJ2-7, with no clear D. Germline V gives CDR1 DFQATT, CDR2 SNEGSKA (reference sequence). The V gene lost 6 bases and the J gene lost 3 bases, with 9 bases spanning the gap. There are 11 residues in the CDR3. Written as DNA, the CDR3 is TGCAGTGCCCAGGATGTCTACGAGCAGTACTTC. This translates into CSAQDVYEQYF.

The chain couples TRBV6-5 to TRBJ1-1; a possible D gene is TRBD1 (5 bases). The CDR3 contains 15 residues. Germline V gene data show CDR1 as MNHEY and CDR2 as SVGAGI. The germline V and J ends were trimmed by 4 bases and 4 bases, with 16 bases remaining between them. In DNA form, the CDR3 reads TGTGCCAGCAGTTTGGGGGGGGAAGGAAGCACTGAAGCTTTCTTT. This encodes CASSLGGEGSTEAFF.

The V gene is TRBV2, the J gene TRBJ2-7; 10 bases fit TRBD2. The length of the CDR3 is 14 residues. Germline V gives CDR1 SNHLY, CDR2 FYNNEI. V gave up 6 bases and J gave up 3 bases; unmatched junction bases: 5. The CDR3 region has the DNA TGTGCCAGCAGCTCAGCGGGGGGGAACTACGAGCAGTACTTC. Its protein product is CASSSAGGNYEQYF.

At least ten counts were recorded for this clone. The chain joins TRBV6-1 to TRBJ2-3; TRBD2 aligns across 9 bases. V shed 2 bases, J shed 6 bases, and the junction held 9 bases outside the gene matches. Germline lookup yields CDR1 MNHNS and CDR2 SASEGT. This CDR3 comprises 16 residues. The chain's CDR3 is CASSESGGGAPDTQYF. The CDR3 DNA reads as TGTGCCAGCAGTGAATCGGGCGGGGGGGCCCCCGATACGCAGTATTTT.